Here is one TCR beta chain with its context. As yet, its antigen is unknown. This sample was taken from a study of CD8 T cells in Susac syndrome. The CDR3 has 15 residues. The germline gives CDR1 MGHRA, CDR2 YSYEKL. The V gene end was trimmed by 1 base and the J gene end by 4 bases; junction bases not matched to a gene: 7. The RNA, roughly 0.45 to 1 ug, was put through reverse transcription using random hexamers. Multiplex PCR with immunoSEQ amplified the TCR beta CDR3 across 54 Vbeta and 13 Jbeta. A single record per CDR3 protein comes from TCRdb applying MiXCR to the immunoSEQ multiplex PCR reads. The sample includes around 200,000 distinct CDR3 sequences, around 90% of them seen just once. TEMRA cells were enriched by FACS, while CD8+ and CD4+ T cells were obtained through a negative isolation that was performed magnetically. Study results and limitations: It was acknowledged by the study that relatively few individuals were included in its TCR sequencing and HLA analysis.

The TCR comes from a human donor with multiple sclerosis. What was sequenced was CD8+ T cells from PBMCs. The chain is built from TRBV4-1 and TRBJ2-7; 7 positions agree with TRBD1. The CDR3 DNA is TGCGCCAGCAGCCAAGCCGGGACAGCTAAATACGAGCAGTACTTC. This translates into CASSQAGTAKYEQYF.